These 18 T cell receptor beta chains originate from one sample sequenced in a study of control samples from healthy donors and cancer patients. Using immunoSEQ multiplex PCR, the repertoire was profiled, and TCRdb retains in-frame clones only, with some absent. The sample contains about 28,000 clones, 91% of which appear only once. Sequencing input: PBMCs. These receptors were collected from a man in his fifties or sixties with lung cancer.

Sample share makes this clone medium-sized. This chain connects TRBV3-1 (or the pseudogene TRBV3-2) to TRBJ1-5; tentative D call: TRBD1 (5 bases). CDR1 is LGHDT, CDR2 YNNKEL, per germline (reference sequence). V dropped 1 base and J dropped 0 bases, with 7 bases sitting between them. CDR3 length: 15 amino acids. The CDR3 DNA follows: TGTGCCAGCAGCCAAGGTGACAGTAGCAATCAGCCCCAGCATTTT. It encodes CASSQGDSSNQPQHF.

The chain carries TRBV7-8 and TRBJ1-3, with D hard to call. The germline V and J ends were trimmed by 1 base and 3 bases, with 10 bases remaining between them. Per the germline V gene, CDR1 is SGHVS and CDR2 is FQNEAQ. The CDR3 sequence is 15 residues long. CDR3 bases: TGTGCCAGCAGCTTAGGTCGGGAAGGTGGAAACACCATATATTTT. This sequence encodes CASSLGREGGNTIYF.

The V gene is TRBV6-1, the J gene TRBJ1-2; 8 bases are shared with TRBD1. The CDR3 has 14 residues. V gave up 2 bases and J gave up 6 bases; unmatched junction bases: 5. Per the germline V gene, CDR1 is MNHNS and CDR2 is SASEGT. The CDR3 DNA reads TGTGCCAGCAGTGAAATCGGACAGGGTGATGGCTACACCTTC. This codes for CASSEIGQGDGYTF.

This chain uses TRBV7-6 with TRBJ2-5; 7 positions match TRBD1. Germline values: CDR1 SGHVS, CDR2 FNYEAQ. The V and J ends lost 5 bases and 4 bases, in that order; junction bases with no gene match: 13. The CDR3 is made up of 16 amino acids. The CDR3 region has the DNA TGTGCCAGCAGCACCCGGACAGGCGTCCCGGGAGAGACCCAGTACTTC. This encodes CASSTRTGVPGETQYF.

The rearrangement links TRBV12-3 or TRBV12-4 to TRBJ1-1; perhaps TRBD1 as D (6 bases). The V end was cut by 6 bases, the J end by 5 bases, with 13 bases between. The CDR3 is made up of 13 amino acids. In DNA, the CDR3 is TGTGCCAGCAGCCTTACAGGGATTACTGAAGCTTTCTTT. Its translation: CASSLTGITEAFF.

V gene TRBV3-1 (or the pseudogene TRBV3-2) combines with J gene TRBJ1-4; D possibly corresponds to TRBD1 (5 bases). V was pared by 2 bases and J by 3 bases, with 7 bases between. Germline V gene sequence: CDR1 LGHDT, CDR2 YNNKEL (reference sequence). The CDR3 consists of 14 residues. This CDR3 reads CASSQRGANEKLFF. The DNA of the CDR3 is TGTGCCAGCAGCCAAAGGGGAGCTAATGAAAAACTGTTTTTT.

This chain joins TRBV6-6 and TRBJ2-7, with a tentative D call TRBD1 (6 bases). Per the germline V gene, CDR1 is MNHNY and CDR2 is SVGAGI (reference sequence). This CDR3 spans 14 amino acids. The V and J ends lost 7 bases and 2 bases respectively, with 15 bases between them. CDR3 in amino acids: CASTPRGATYEQYF. CDR3 nucleotides: TGTGCCAGCACTCCCAGGGGCGCTACCTACGAGCAGTACTTC.

The V call is TRBV19, the J call TRBJ1-2; D remains ambiguous. The CDR3 extends over 14 amino acids. V lost 5 bases, J lost 0 bases, and 10 bases lay in between. Germline V gene sequence: CDR1 LNHDA, CDR2 SQIVND (reference sequence). CDR3 sequence reads: CASSLADANYGYTF. DNA for the CDR3: TGTGCCAGTAGTTTGGCCGATGCTAACTATGGCTACACCTTC.

In nucleotides, the CDR3 is TGCAGTGCTAGAGATCTGGAGGGCTACACCTTC. Translated: CSARDLEGYTF. The chain is built from TRBV20-1 and TRBJ1-2; D ambiguous. This CDR3 contains 11 residues. Germline V gene sequence: CDR1 DFQATT, CDR2 SNEGSKA (reference sequence). The V and J ends lost 0 bases and 8 bases respectively, with 7 bases between them.

This sequence joins TRBV11-2 and TRBJ2-3, with 9 bases identical to TRBD2. Germline V CDR1 and CDR2: SGHAT, FQNNGV. CDR3 length: 15 residues. V trimming: 5 bases; J trimming: 6 bases; junction bases outside the gene matches: 9. The CDR3 protein is CASSTHVGLADTQYF. CDR3 DNA: TGTGCCAGCAGCACCCACGTGGGACTAGCCGATACGCAGTATTTT.

The rearrangement uses TRBV7-3 and TRBJ2-1; 8 bases align to TRBD1. The CDR3 spans 15 residues. Germline trimming cut 5 bases from V and 2 bases from J; bases unmatched to any gene: 5. Germline CDR1 reads SGHTA; CDR2 reads FQGTGA. CDR3 residues: CASSLQGATYNEQFF. The CDR3 DNA sequence: TGTGCCAGCAGCCTTCAGGGGGCGACCTACAATGAGCAGTTCTTC. Together with reference TRBV7-3 and TRBJ2-1, the CDR3 gives the full variable domain: GAGVSQTPSNKVTEKGKYVELRCDPISGHTALYWYRQSLGQGPEFLIYFQGTGAADDSGLPNDRFFAVRPEGSVSTLKIQRTERGDSAVYLCASSLQGATYNEQFFGPGTRLTVL.

V is TRBV19 and J is TRBJ1-1; D perhaps matches TRBD1 (6 bases). CDR1 is LNHDA and CDR2 is SQIVND in the germline V gene (reference sequence). The CDR3 consists of 17 residues. Trimming shortened V by 4 bases and J by 0 bases, and 18 bases separated the two germline ends. The CDR3 nucleotides are TGTGCCAGTAGTACGTCAACAGGGCCTCGGATGAACACTGAAGCTTTCTTT. It translates to CASSTSTGPRMNTEAFF.

This chain connects TRBV27 to TRBJ2-1, with a possible D match to TRBD2 (6 bases). Germline-derived CDR1 and CDR2 are MNHEY and SMNVEV (reference sequence). The V end lost 0 bases, the J end lost 3 bases, and 12 bases lay between the germline ends. This CDR3 comprises 16 residues. The CDR3, as DNA: TGTGCCAGCAGTTTATCGGATGCGCGGGGCTACAATGAGCAGTTCTTC. Protein sequence: CASSLSDARGYNEQFF.

V and J are TRBV5-4 and TRBJ2-2, with 7 bases identical to TRBD2. The CDR3 is made up of 16 amino acids. Trimming cost V 0 bases and J 1 base; bases outside gene matches: 3. Germline CDR1 SGHNT, CDR2 YYREEE (reference sequence). CDR3 nucleotide sequence: TGTGCCAGCAGCTTGGCGGAGCGGGGGAACACCGGGGAGCTGTTTTTT. This gives the protein CASSLAERGNTGELFF. Using reference TRBV5-4 and TRBJ2-2 for the parts outside the CDR3, the full variable domain is ETGVTQSPTHLIKTRGQQVTLRCSSQSGHNTVSWYQQALGQGPQFIFQYYREEENGRGNFPPRFSGLQFPNYSSELNVNALELDDSALYLCASSLAERGNTGELFFGEGSRLTVL.

V gene TRBV24-1 combines with J gene TRBJ2-7; no clear D gene. V lost 2 bases to trimming and J lost 6 bases, with 10 bases between them. The CDR3 covers 13 residues. CDR1 and CDR2 (germline): KGHDR, SFDVKD. The CDR3 coding sequence is TGTGCCACCAGTGATTCCATGGACGGCGAGCAGTACTTC. Protein: CATSDSMDGEQYF.

This chain uses TRBV12-3 or TRBV12-4 with TRBJ2-1, with a weak D call TRBD1 (6 bases). This CDR3 region has 13 residues. Trimming left V 8 bases short and J 5 bases short, with 13 bases between. CDR3 loop: CASGLQGDNEQFF. The CDR3 nucleotides are TGTGCCAGCGGATTACAGGGCGACAATGAGCAGTTCTTC.

The chain recombines TRBV6-6 with TRBJ1-3; 8 nucleotides align to TRBD1. The ends lost 8 bases at V and 3 bases at J; junction bases unmatched: 3. Germline V gene data show CDR1 as MNHNY and CDR2 as SVGAGI (reference sequence). This CDR3 is built from 13 residues. Here the CDR3 reads CASRTGNGNTIYF. The CDR3 DNA is TGTGCCAGCCGGACAGGGAATGGAAACACCATATATTTT.

This sequence joins TRBV7-8 and TRBJ2-3; 7 bases map to TRBD2. The germline gives CDR1 SGHVS, CDR2 FQNEAQ. The CDR3 is 16 amino acids. J lost 6 bases, V lost 7 bases, and 16 bases had no gene match. CDR3 amino acids: CASTSWAGVSQDTQYF. In DNA, the CDR3 is TGTGCCAGCACCAGTTGGGCGGGGGTATCGCAGGATACGCAGTATTTT.